The 11 T cell receptor beta chains reported below all come from one sample, sequenced in a study of regulatory T cells in long-lasting Graves disease. The time point: persistent/refractory GD, antithyroid drugs over 5 years with positive TRAb. Following extraction of RNA from PBMCs, that RNA was used to make the TCR library. Combining iRepertoire HTBI primers with Arm-PCR of CDR3 regions, the authors built TCR beta libraries. TCRdb re-called the multiplex PCR reads with MiXCR, one entry per CDR3 protein. This table holds roughly 300,000 distinct CDR3 sequences, less than 20% found once. The sample here was peripheral blood mononuclear cells (PBMCs), taken when the disease was refractory, from a patient treated with antithyroid drugs. These receptors all stem from a female donor with Graves disease.

This clonotype was counted at least ten times. The V gene is TRBV28, the J gene TRBJ1-2; tentative D call: TRBD1 (6 bases). This CDR3 has 16 residues. Germline CDR1 reads MDHEN; CDR2 reads SYDVKM. The V end was cut by 2 bases, the J end by 5 bases, with 18 bases between. The CDR3 DNA sequence: TGTGCCAGCAGTTTAGGGGGCTCAGGGCCTCTATATGGCTACACCTTC. Its translation is CASSLGGSGPLYGYTF.

The rearrangement joins TRBV7-2 to TRBJ2-3; the match to TRBD1 covers 10 bases. CDR1 is SGHTA, CDR2 FQGNSA, per germline. V lost 3 bases to trimming and J lost 6 bases; unmatched junction nucleotides: 3. The CDR3 runs 14 residues. The chain's CDR3 is CASSLGQGMDTQYF. The CDR3 nucleotides read TGTGCCAGCAGCTTGGGACAGGGGATGGATACGCAGTATTTT.

This clonotype was seen ten or more times. V gene TRBV19 combines with J gene TRBJ1-1, with D possibly matching TRBD1 (5 bases). This CDR3 spans 16 amino acids. In germline, CDR1 is LNHDA, CDR2 SQIVND (reference sequence). Trimming shortened V by 3 bases and J by 0 bases, and 14 bases separated the two germline ends. The CDR3 loop reads CASSMSGRVMNTEAFF. The CDR3 coding sequence is TGTGCCAGTAGTATGTCAGGGCGGGTAATGAACACTGAAGCTTTCTTT.

This clonotype showed up many times. The rearrangement joins TRBV2 to TRBJ2-5; tentatively, D is TRBD1 (5 bases). CDR1 SNHLY and CDR2 FYNNEI come from the germline V gene. The CDR3 is 15 residues long. The ends were cut back, 3 bases at V and 4 bases at J, with 15 bases in the middle. CDR3 nucleotides: TGTGCCAGCAGTGAGGTCAGGGCAAAGTCAGAGACCCAGTACTTC. As protein: CASSEVRAKSETQYF. The full variable domain, rest sourced from reference TRBV2 and TRBJ2-5, is EPEVTQTPSHQVTQMGQEVILRCVPISNHLYFYWYRQILGQKVEFLVSFYNNEISEKSEIFDDQFSVERPDGSNFTLKIRSTKLEDSAMYFCASSEVRAKSETQYFGPGTRLLVL.

In its sample, this clonotype was seen many times. The chain couples TRBV24-1 to TRBJ2-2, with TRBD2 as a possible D gene (5 bases). CDR1 and CDR2 (germline): KGHDR, SFDVKD. The V end lost 7 bases, the J end lost 3 bases, and 11 bases lay between the germline ends. The CDR3 totals 14 residues. CDR3 in DNA: TGTGCCACCAGCCCCACTAGAGACACCGGGGAGCTGTTTTTT. This sequence encodes CATSPTRDTGELFF.

CDR3 coding DNA: TGTGCCAGCAGCCAACAGGGTCGGGCCGGGGAGCTGTTTTTT. The encoded protein is CASSQQGRAGELFF. This chain uses TRBV14 with TRBJ2-2, with TRBD1 as a possible D gene (5 bases). Trimming took off 2 bases at V and 6 bases at J, with 10 bases between the two ends. The CDR3 is made up of 14 amino acids. From germline, CDR1 is SGHDN and CDR2 FVKESK.

This clonotype came up a few times. The chain combines TRBV7-9 with TRBJ2-5; either TRBD1 or TRBD2 may fit D (6 bases each). Germline-derived CDR1 and CDR2 are SEHNR and FQNEAQ (reference sequence). V lost 4 bases, J lost 4 bases, and 19 bases lay in between. This CDR3 is built from 16 residues. CDR3 coding DNA: TGTGCCAGCAGCTCCACGGAGGGGGGCCGGGGAGAGACCCAGTACTTC. Its protein product is CASSSTEGGRGETQYF.

This clonotype was detected many times. The CDR3 loop reads CASSRTRDRDEKLFF. CDR3 sequence (DNA): TGTGCCAGCAGCCGTACCCGGGACAGGGACGAAAAACTGTTTTTT. The chain is built from TRBV7-9 and TRBJ1-4; 9 bases agree with TRBD1. With V trimmed by 5 bases and J by 8 bases, 9 bases remained unmatched. This CDR3 spans 15 amino acids. Germline assignment: CDR1 SEHNR and CDR2 FQNEAQ (reference sequence).

This clonotype occurred many times. The genes are TRBV7-2 and TRBJ1-2; maybe TRBD1 (5 bases). The CDR3 extends over 15 amino acids. CDR1 and CDR2 from the germline V gene are SGHTA and FQGNSA. V was trimmed by 2 bases and J by 2 bases, leaving 12 bases between them. The chain's CDR3 is CASSLIMGGNYGYTF. CDR3 DNA sequence: TGTGCCAGCAGCTTAATCATGGGGGGGAACTATGGCTACACCTTC.

In the case of this clonotype: A far larger clone lies a single base away; this is likely a read error. This sequence joins TRBV6-2 or TRBV6-3 and TRBJ1-2; 9 nucleotides match TRBD1. The germline CDR1 and CDR2 sequences are MNHEY and SVGEGT. Trimming took 7 bases from V and 6 from J; bases not matched to a gene: 9. The CDR3 sequence is 14 residues long. The CDR3 DNA follows: TGTGCCAGCACTGGCACCGGGACAGGGCATGGCTACACCTTC. Amino acid sequence: CASTGTGTGHGYTF.

The chain is built from TRBV30 and TRBJ1-5; no clear D. V lost 1 base and J lost 0, with 7 bases in between. Germline values: CDR1 GTSNPN, CDR2 SVGIG (reference sequence). The CDR3 runs to 14 residues. This CDR3 reads CAWSGSYSNQPQHF. The CDR3 bases are TGTGCCTGGAGTGGGAGCTATAGCAATCAGCCCCAGCATTTT.